What follows describes a single T cell receptor (beta chain). The count of this clone is one. What antigen it recognizes has not been identified. It has no much larger one-base neighbor in the sample; base qualities were not kept. Library prep was done by the immunoSEQ multiplex PCR assay. Processing in the source paper ran as follows. A statistical classification framework was built to diagnose cytomegalovirus status from the catalog of TCR beta chain sequences. The immuneACCESS repertoire file appears here via TCRdb, limited to in-frame rearrangements. These files lack a portion of the clones; in checked studies, under half of the deficit traces to unresolved V genes, and the cause of the others is not known. The DNA gave D and trimming, while V, J and clone size come from that table. Recorded for this sample are roughly 190,000 clones; around 86% of them occurred a single time. The top ten clonotypes cover more than 1.1% of the sample.

V trim: 6 bases; J trim: 2 bases; unmatched bases: 26. Inclusive of the bounding cysteine and phenylalanine, the CDR3 is 21 residues long. Just the 63-base CDR3 DNA is kept, in frame starting at base 1. The CDR1 and CDR2 encoded by the germline V gene are ENHRY and SYGVKD. The donors were included in the validation cohort of over a hundred subjects, a group kept apart from the roughly 610-subject first cohort. This sample is drawn from a study of cytomegalovirus exposure and HLA in healthy donors (dated by TCRdb to between 2016 and 2019). For the study in its entirety: A later analysis indicated that the 100 to 150 validation repertoires were generated on the platform also employed for the 700 or so repertoires of the first cohort. The study was designed to test whether signatures of past pathogen exposure could be identified by cataloging public T cell receptors. To predict cytomegalovirus infection status, the study brought together high-throughput TCR immunosequencing, statistical association of individual TCRs with disease status, and machine learning. In addition to the first cohort of roughly 700 subjects, a separate validation cohort of 120 different subjects was used.

General conclusions and limits of the study: Across donors, most TCR sequences were observed very rarely, whereas some public TCRs were present in many individuals. A total of around 150 TCR beta chains were listed by the study as associated with cytomegalovirus. All 110 or so repertoires were used to score co-occurrence in the validation cohort in a later analysis, because that analysis had no HLA typing for the cohort. Three of the identified cytomegalovirus-associated TCR beta chains were confirmed in vitro to be specific for cytomegalovirus antigens. The classifier was reported to diagnose cytomegalovirus status with high specificity and sensitivity in both the original cohort and the validation cohort. The authors suggested that the approach could potentially be generalized to other disease states and immunological phenotypes. Subsequent analysis determined that TCRs grouped into clusters in the first cohort also showed a tendency toward co-occurrence across the roughly 120 validation repertoires, and 94% of cluster scores exceeded 0.

The sequence came from a woman aged 18-35 years in good health and CMV-seronegative. The chain links TRBV10-3 with TRBJ1-2, and 8 bases in between align with TRBD1. Material: PBMCs. The CDR3 reads CAIRRGSRLPREDRENYGYTF. The DNA is TGTGCCATCAGAAGGGGAAGCCGTCTCCCTCGGGAGGACAGGGAGAACTATGGCTACACCTTC.